These 21 T cell receptor beta chains were all obtained from the same sample, sequenced in a study of blood T cell repertoires in COVID-19. This table comes from immunoSEQ multiplex PCR, and its TCRdb copy is limited to in-frame clones, with some not included. The sample includes approximately 170,000 clones, 80% to 85% of them seen just once. The sample consisted of peripheral blood. These receptor sequences come from a man aged 65-85 years with active or convalescent COVID-19.

V and J are TRBV28 and TRBJ1-1; D perhaps matches TRBD1 (5 bases). Germline V gene data show CDR1 as MDHEN and CDR2 as SYDVKM. The CDR3 extends over 13 amino acids. The V end was cut by 10 bases, the J end by 4 bases, with 16 bases between. The CDR3 DNA reads TGTGCCACCTTTAGACCAGGGATCACTGAAGCTTTCTTT. It codes for CATFRPGITEAFF. Complete variable domain (other parts from reference TRBV28 and TRBJ1-1): DVKVTQSSRYLVKRTGEKVFLECVQDMDHENMFWYRQDPGLGLRLIYFSYDVKMKEKGDIPEGYSVSREKKERFSLILESASTNQTSMYLCATFRPGITEAFFGQGTRLTVV.

In regard to this clone: Other DNA variants within this sample encode the same CDR3. V gene TRBV6-5 combines with J gene TRBJ1-5; no clear D gene. The V gene's germline CDR1 is MNHEY and CDR2 SVGAGI. CDR3 length: 14 residues. V lost 5 bases to trimming and J lost 0 bases, with 8 bases between them. The CDR3 loop reads CASSLRGSNQPQHF. DNA of the CDR3: TGTGCCAGCAGTCTACGGGGTAGCAATCAGCCCCAGCATTTT.

This rearrangement joins TRBV19 to TRBJ2-1; 11 bases line up with TRBD2. Trimming took 3 bases from V and 6 from J; bases not matched to a gene: 7. The CDR3 covers 16 residues. Per germline, CDR1 LNHDA and CDR2 SQIVND (reference sequence). CDR3 loop: CASSMIAGGLVNEQFF. The DNA for the CDR3 is TGTGCCAGTAGTATGATAGCGGGAGGGCTGGTCAATGAGCAGTTCTTC. The whole variable domain, remainder taken from reference TRBV19 and TRBJ2-1, is DGGITQSPKYLFRKEGQNVTLSCEQNLNHDAMYWYRQDPGQGLRLIYYSQIVNDFQKGDIAEGYSVSREKKESFPLTVTSAQKNPTAFYLCASSMIAGGLVNEQFFGPGTRLTVL.

The J gene is TRBJ1-1, the V gene TRBV7-9, with D possibly matching TRBD1 (5 bases). CDR1 is SEHNR and CDR2 is FQNEAQ in the germline V gene (reference sequence). The CDR3 is 14 amino acids. Trimming stripped 3 bases from V and 5 bases from J, with 13 bases between. Written as DNA, the CDR3 is TGTGCCAGCAGCTTGAGGCAGGCAGGGACTGAAGCTTTCTTT. The encoded protein is CASSLRQAGTEAFF.

The chain joins TRBV19 to TRBJ2-3; 8 nucleotides match TRBD2. The CDR3 is 14 amino acids. Trimming at V came to 3 bases and at J to 3 bases, leaving 2 bases not matched to a gene. Per the germline V gene, CDR1 is LNHDA and CDR2 is SQIVND (reference sequence). CDR3 residues: CASSMVAGTDTQYF. The CDR3 DNA sequence: TGTGCCAGTAGTATGGTAGCGGGGACAGATACGCAGTATTTT.

The rearrangement uses TRBV5-1 and TRBJ1-2; TRBD1 matches 8 bases. This CDR3 has 18 residues. The V gene end was trimmed by 0 bases and the J gene end by 2 bases; junction bases not matched to a gene: 12. CDR1 and CDR2 from the germline V gene are SGHRS and YFSETQ. The CDR3 DNA reads as TGCGCCAGCAGCTTGGCCCCCTTGAGGACAGGGCCCAACTATGGCTACACCTTC. Translating gives CASSLAPLRTGPNYGYTF.

V is TRBV28 and J is TRBJ2-3; the match to TRBD2 covers 8 bases. J gave up 7 bases and V 5 bases, and 26 bases lay outside the gene matches. The CDR3 is made up of 20 amino acids. Germline V gene sequence: CDR1 MDHEN, CDR2 SYDVKM. The CDR3 coding sequence is TGTGCCAGCAGTCCCCCCGGCGGCAGGGGCGTAGCGGGGAGGGATTATACGCAGTATTTT. It yields the protein CASSPPGGRGVAGRDYTQYF.

The CDR3 DNA sequence: TGTGCCAGCAGCCCCCCGACAGGGTTGGACTACGAGCAGTACTTC. Protein sequence: CASSPPTGLDYEQYF. V gene TRBV9 combines with J gene TRBJ2-7, with 7 bases lining up with TRBD1. V dropped 4 bases and J dropped 3; count of bases not matched to a gene: 10. Germline V gene lookup returns CDR1 SGDLS and CDR2 YYNGEE. The CDR3 totals 15 residues.

The chain combines TRBV27 with TRBJ2-7, with a weak D call TRBD1 (5 bases). Germline V gene sequence: CDR1 MNHEY, CDR2 SMNVEV (reference sequence). V was shortened by 5 bases and J by 0 bases, with 11 bases between the two germline ends. This CDR3 is built from 14 residues. CDR3 sequence reads: CASSRAGNSYEQYF. As DNA, the CDR3 is TGTGCCAGCAGTCGAGCAGGGAACTCCTACGAGCAGTACTTC.

The gene calls are TRBV11-2 and TRBJ1-5, with a weak D call TRBD1 (5 bases). Trimming took off 5 bases at V and 0 bases at J, with 11 bases between the two ends. The CDR3 spans 15 residues. CDR1 SGHAT and CDR2 FQNNGV come from the germline V gene. CDR3 sequence: CASSRQPNSNQPQHF. In DNA, the CDR3 is TGTGCCAGCAGCCGACAGCCTAATAGCAATCAGCCCCAGCATTTT.

The CDR3 DNA sequence: TGTGCCAGCAGCCCCCCCCTTGGCAGGAGGGATGGCTACACCTTC. Amino acids: CASSPPLGRRDGYTF. The chain employs TRBV28 and TRBJ1-2, with D uncertain. The CDR3 is 15 amino acids. The V and J ends lost 6 bases and 6 bases respectively, with 20 bases between them. CDR1 MDHEN and CDR2 SYDVKM come from the germline V gene.

J is TRBJ2-3 and V is TRBV15; D remains unclear. CDR1 is LNHNV, CDR2 YYDKDF, per germline (reference sequence). Between the trimmed V and J ends, which lost 3 bases and 4 bases, there was a span of 11 bases. CDR3 length: 14 residues. The DNA for the CDR3 is TGTGCCACCAGCAGCCCGGCTGGGCCAGATACGCAGTATTTT. Its translation: CATSSPAGPDTQYF.

The sample holds a few counts of this clone. CDR3 loop: CASSFRNTGELFF. In DNA, the CDR3 is TGTGCCAGCAGTTTTCGGAACACCGGGGAGCTGTTTTTT. The chain couples TRBV27 to TRBJ2-2; D gene ambiguous. The CDR3 is made up of 13 amino acids. Trimming took 3 bases from V and 1 from J, leaving 3 bases between them. From germline, CDR1 is MNHEY and CDR2 SMNVEV (reference sequence).

Only one count was recorded for this clone. This chain joins TRBV27 and TRBJ1-1, with TRBD1 identical over 11 bases. V was clipped by 5 bases and J by 4 bases; unmatched bases: 9. CDR1 and CDR2 (germline): MNHEY, SMNVEV (reference sequence). CDR3 length equals 16 residues. Here the CDR3 reads CASSAGTGGFGTEAFF. CDR3 nucleotide sequence: TGTGCCAGCAGTGCCGGGACAGGGGGTTTCGGCACTGAAGCTTTCTTT.

The rearrangement links TRBV27 to TRBJ1-2; 11 bases are a match to TRBD1. Germline trimming cut 5 bases from V and 0 bases from J; bases unmatched to any gene: 8. This CDR3 region has 17 residues. Per the germline V gene, CDR1 is MNHEY and CDR2 is SMNVEV (reference sequence). The CDR3 loop is CASSPNLDRGPNYGYTF. In DNA form, the CDR3 reads TGTGCCAGCAGTCCCAACCTGGACAGGGGGCCTAACTATGGCTACACCTTC.

This chain links TRBV4-3 with TRBJ2-5; 7 bases are shared with TRBD1. This CDR3 is 16 amino acids long. Germline CDR1 and CDR2: LGHNA and YSLEER. The V and J ends lost 3 bases and 2 bases, in that order; junction bases with no gene match: 9. The DNA for the CDR3 is TGCGCCAGCAGCCAGGAACCGGGACAGAGACAAGAGACCCAGTACTTC. Its translation: CASSQEPGQRQETQYF.

This clone was detected a few times. The V call is TRBV28, the J call TRBJ1-3; D remains unclear. CDR3 length: 14 residues. Trimming stripped 7 bases from V and 4 bases from J, with 14 bases between. The V gene's germline CDR1 is MDHEN and CDR2 SYDVKM. The CDR3 is CASIGEGLGNTIYF. CDR3 DNA: TGTGCCAGCATTGGGGAGGGTTTAGGAAACACCATATATTTT.

The genes are TRBV19 and TRBJ1-2; 7 bases agree with TRBD1. Germline CDR1 is LNHDA and CDR2 is SQIVND (reference sequence). Trimming at V came to 5 bases and at J to 0 bases, leaving 12 bases not matched to a gene. The length of the CDR3 is 17 residues. The DNA of the CDR3 is TGTGCCAGTAGTTTGTCCGCAGGGGGTAAAGCTAACTATGGCTACACCTTC. This translates into CASSLSAGGKANYGYTF. The entire variable domain, with the rest obtained from reference TRBV19 and TRBJ1-2, is as follows: DGGITQSPKYLFRKEGQNVTLSCEQNLNHDAMYWYRQDPGQGLRLIYYSQIVNDFQKGDIAEGYSVSREKKESFPLTVTSAQKNPTAFYLCASSLSAGGKANYGYTFGSGTRLTVV.

This rearrangement joins TRBV5-4 to TRBJ1-2, with 9 bases matching TRBD1. CDR1 SGHNT and CDR2 YYREEE come from the germline V gene (reference sequence). The CDR3 is 13 residues long. V was clipped by 4 bases and J by 5 bases; unmatched bases: 3. CDR3 DNA sequence: TGTGCCAGCAGCCCTGGACAGGGGTATGGCTACACCTTC. This encodes CASSPGQGYGYTF.

The rearrangement uses TRBV5-1 and TRBJ1-1; TRBD1 agrees at 11 bases. Germline values: CDR1 SGHRS, CDR2 YFSETQ. The V segment lost 4 bases and the J segment 0 bases; nucleotides outside the gene matches: 14. This CDR3 contains 19 residues. The CDR3 DNA sequence: TGCGCCAGCAGCGGTAGCCCTTTGGGACAGGGGGACATGAACACTGAAGCTTTCTTT. This encodes CASSGSPLGQGDMNTEAFF.

The rearrangement uses TRBV11-2 and TRBJ2-5; TRBD1 agrees at 10 bases. V gave up 4 bases and J gave up 5 bases; unmatched junction bases: 7. The CDR3 covers 15 residues. The germline CDR1 and CDR2 sequences are SGHAT and FQNNGV. The CDR3 here is CASSYPGQGLETQYF. The DNA for the CDR3 is TGTGCCAGCAGCTATCCGGGACAGGGGCTCGAGACCCAGTACTTC.